This T cell receptor (beta chain) was recovered during a study of shared clonotypes between healthy human individuals. TCRdb's table, derived via immunoSEQ multiplex PCR, lists solely in-frame clones and lacks some. Of roughly 2 million clones listed, approximately 94% are singletons. Terminally differentiated effector memory CD45RA+ cells were excluded from the naive CD8 cells, which were CD45RO-negative and positively selected for CCR7. CDR1 is SNHLY, CDR2 FYNNEI, per germline. There are 16 residues in the CDR3. Trimming shortened V by 10 bases and J by 6 bases, and 24 bases separated the two germline ends.

This TCR was sampled from a man aged 18 to 35 in good health. Sequencing input: naive CD8+ T cells sorted from blood. The chain combines TRBV2 with TRBJ2-2; tentative D call: TRBD2 (5 bases). CDR3 in DNA: TGTGCCAAGGAAGGTCCGGGTCCGTTGCGGGCCGGGGAGCTGTTTTTT. Residues: CAKEGPGPLRAGELFF.